This TCR beta chain was identified in a study of T cell changes during pregnancy in multiple sclerosis. Repertoires were generated with immunoSEQ multiplex PCR, while TCRdb's copy carries only in-frame clones and drops some. Among more than 45,000 clones, under 95% were seen once, and the ten largest hold about 0.6%. Germline V gene lookup returns CDR1 SGHTA and CDR2 FQGTGA. The CDR3 is 14 amino acids. With 3 bases removed from V and 14 bases from J, the gap between germline ends came to 17 bases. The TCR was taken from a female donor with multiple sclerosis, enrolled in a pregnancy study. This specimen was CD4+ T cells from peripheral blood mononuclear cells, taken in the second trimester of pregnancy. V gene TRBV7-3 combines with J gene TRBJ1-6; unclear D gene. In DNA, the CDR3 is TGTGCCAGCAGCTTGGGTGGTGGAGCTGAAGCCCTCCACTTT. As protein: CASSLGGGAEALHF.